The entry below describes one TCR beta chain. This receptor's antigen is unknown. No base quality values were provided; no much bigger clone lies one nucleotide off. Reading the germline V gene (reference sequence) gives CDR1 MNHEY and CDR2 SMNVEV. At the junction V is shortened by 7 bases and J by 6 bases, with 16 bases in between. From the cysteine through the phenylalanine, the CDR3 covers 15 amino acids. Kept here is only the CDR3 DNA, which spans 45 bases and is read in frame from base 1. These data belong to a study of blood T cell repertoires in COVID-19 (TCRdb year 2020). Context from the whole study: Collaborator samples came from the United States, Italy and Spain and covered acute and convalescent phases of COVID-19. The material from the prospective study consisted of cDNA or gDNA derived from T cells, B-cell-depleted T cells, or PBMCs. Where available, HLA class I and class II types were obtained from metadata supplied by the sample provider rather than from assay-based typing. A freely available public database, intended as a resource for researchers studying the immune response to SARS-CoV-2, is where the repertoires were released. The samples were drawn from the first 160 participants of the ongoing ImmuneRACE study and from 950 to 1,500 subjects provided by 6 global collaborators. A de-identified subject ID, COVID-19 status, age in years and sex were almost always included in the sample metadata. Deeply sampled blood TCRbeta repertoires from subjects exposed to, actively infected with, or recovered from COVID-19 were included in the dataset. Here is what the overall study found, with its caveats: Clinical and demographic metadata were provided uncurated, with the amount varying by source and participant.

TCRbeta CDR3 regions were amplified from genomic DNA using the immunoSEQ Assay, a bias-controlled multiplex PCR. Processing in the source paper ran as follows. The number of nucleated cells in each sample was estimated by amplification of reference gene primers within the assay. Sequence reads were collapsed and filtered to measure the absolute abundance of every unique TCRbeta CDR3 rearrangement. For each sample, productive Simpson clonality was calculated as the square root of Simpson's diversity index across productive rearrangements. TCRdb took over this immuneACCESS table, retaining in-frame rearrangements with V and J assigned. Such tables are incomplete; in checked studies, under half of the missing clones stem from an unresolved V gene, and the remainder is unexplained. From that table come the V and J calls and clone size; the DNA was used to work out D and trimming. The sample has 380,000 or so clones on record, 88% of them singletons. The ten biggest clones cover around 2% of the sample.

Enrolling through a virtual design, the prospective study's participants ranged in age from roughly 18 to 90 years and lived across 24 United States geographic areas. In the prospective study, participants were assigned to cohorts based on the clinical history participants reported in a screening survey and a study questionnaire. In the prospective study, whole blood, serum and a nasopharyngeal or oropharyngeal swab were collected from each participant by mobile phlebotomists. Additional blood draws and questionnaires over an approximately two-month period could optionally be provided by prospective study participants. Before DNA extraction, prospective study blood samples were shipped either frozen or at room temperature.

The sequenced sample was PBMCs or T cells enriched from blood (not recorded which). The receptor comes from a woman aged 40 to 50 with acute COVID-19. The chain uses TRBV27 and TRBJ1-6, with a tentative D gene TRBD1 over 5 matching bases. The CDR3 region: CASTASGGGNSPLHF. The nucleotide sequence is TGTGCCAGCACCGCTTCTGGGGGAGGTAATTCACCCCTCCACTTT.